The rows below give T cell receptor beta chains drawn from one sample of a study of monozygotic twins with inflammatory bowel disease. Using the 5' RACE reads, TCRdb records one entry per CDR3 protein without DNA. The sample is made up of about 450,000 distinct CDR3 sequences, and the top ten hold 2.4% of it. The sequenced material came from blood. Receptors originate from a human donor with ulcerative colitis or Crohn's disease, or a healthy co-twin of an affected twin (not recorded which). Both conserved end residues are part of each CDR3.

CDR3: CATSDPGLEGGSEQFF; V: TRBV24-1; J: TRBJ2-1
CDR3: CADGQDPLGANVLTF; V: TRBV7-2; J: TRBJ2-6
CDR3: CASSLGTFSNQPQHF; V: TRBV5-5; J: TRBJ1-5
CDR3: CASSLEAGMSEKLFF; V: TRBV7-2; J: TRBJ1-4
CDR3: CASCRGANTGELFF; V: TRBV5-1; J: TRBJ2-2
CDR3: CSAIRTGNEQFF; V: TRBV20-1; J: TRBJ2-1
CDR3: CASSSGGPAWETQYF; V: TRBV5-1; J: TRBJ2-5
CDR3: CASSPHATGQGTEAFF; V: TRBV18; J: TRBJ1-1
CDR3: CASSIGTPSSGANVLTF; V: TRBV19; J: TRBJ2-6
CDR3: CASSLEGMSEQYF; V: TRBV12-3/TRBV12-4; J: TRBJ2-7
CDR3: CASSIGSGSDTQYF; V: TRBV19; J: TRBJ2-3
CDR3: CASRPTVSSYELYF; V: TRBV19; J: TRBJ2-7
CDR3: CAWASGTWNEQFF; V: TRBV30; J: TRBJ2-1
CDR3: CSVGGTGLYEQYF; V: TRBV29-1; J: TRBJ2-7
CDR3: CASSLLPQSSDTQYF; V: TRBV7-2; J: TRBJ2-3
CDR3: CASSRPRDTDTQYF; V: TRBV7-2; J: TRBJ2-3
CDR3: CASSHEGPYEQYF; V: TRBV4-1; J: TRBJ2-7